The TCR beta chain under discussion was sequenced for a study of T-cell reconstitution after alpha-beta-depleted transplantation in children. Molecular barcoding with unique molecular identifiers was used for the TCRbeta library. TCRdb analysed the PCR reads with MiXCR anew, one entry per CDR3 protein. The sample carries about 610,000 distinct CDR3 sequences, under 12% recorded once. This clonotype was seen at least ten times. The junction had 3 bases not matched to a gene; V was cut back by 7 bases and J by 4 bases. CDR1 is SQVTM, CDR2 ANQGSEA, per germline. The CDR3 spans 11 residues. V usage is TRBV29-1 and J usage is TRBJ1-1; 7 bases are a match to TRBD1. The specimen comprised PBMCs from the stem cell graft donor, sampled from the stem cell graft. The receptor comes from a human donor who donated a stem cell graft to a child with acute myeloid leukemia. CDR3 coding DNA: TGCAGCGGAAACAGGGGCACTGAAGCTTTCTTT. Protein: CSGNRGTEAFF. Filled out from reference TRBV29-1 and TRBJ1-1, the complete variable domain reads SAVISQKPSRDICQRGTSLTIQCQVDSQVTMMFWYRQQPGQSLTLIATANQGSEATYESGFVIDKFPISRPNLTFSTLTVSNMSPEDSSIYLCSGNRGTEAFFGQGTRLTVV.